These 15 T cell receptor beta chains came from one sample sequenced in a study of cytomegalovirus exposure and HLA in healthy donors. Assay used: immunoSEQ multiplex PCR; TCRdb lists only in-frame clones, some missing. Here the sample spans 200,000 to 250,000 clones, around nine tenths being singletons. The sample comprised PBMCs. The receptors originated from a man between 18 and 29 years old in good health and CMV-seronegative.

This chain links TRBV5-6 with TRBJ2-1; the D gene is possibly TRBD1 (5 bases). Germline CDR1 and CDR2: SGHDT and YYEEEE. The length of the CDR3 is 12 residues. The V end lost 0 bases, the J end lost 10 bases, and 8 bases lay between the germline ends. CDR3 sequence (DNA): TGTGCCAGCAGCTTGGGCAGGGCCGAGCAGTTCTTC. Translating it yields CASSLGRAEQFF. The full variable domain, its missing parts supplied by reference TRBV5-6 and TRBJ2-1, is DAGVTQSPTHLIKTRGQQVTLRCSPKSGHDTVSWYQQALGQGPQFIFQYYEEEERQRGNFPDRFSGHQFPNYSSELNVNALLLGDSALYLCASSLGRAEQFFGPGTRLTVL.

This rearrangement joins TRBV30 to TRBJ2-1, with 11 bases lining up with TRBD2. In germline, CDR1 is GTSNPN, CDR2 SVGIG (reference sequence). V shed 3 bases and J 4 bases; nucleotides not matched to a gene: 2. The CDR3 sequence is 14 residues long. CDR3 coding DNA: TGTGCCTGGAGACTAGCGGGGGATTACAATGAGCAGTTCTTC. It specifies CAWRLAGDYNEQFF.

V and J are TRBV5-4 and TRBJ2-7; 8 nucleotides match TRBD2. J was trimmed by 5 bases and V by 2 bases; bases with no gene match: 6. CDR3 length equals 14 residues. Germline assignment: CDR1 SGHNT and CDR2 YYREEE (reference sequence). The CDR3: CASSFRGGDHEQYF. For the CDR3, the DNA is TGTGCCAGCAGCTTCCGGGGGGGCGATCACGAGCAGTACTTC.

The rearrangement links TRBV13 to TRBJ2-5; the match to TRBD2 covers 15 bases. There are 16 residues in the CDR3. Germline V lookup: CDR1 PRHDT, CDR2 FYEKMQ (reference sequence). J lost 2 bases, V lost 4 bases, and 2 bases had no gene match. The CDR3 nucleotides read TGTGCCAGCAGCTGGGGACTAGCGGGGGGTCAAGAGACCCAGTACTTC. This codes for CASSWGLAGGQETQYF.

The V and J genes are TRBV7-2 and TRBJ2-5; no reliable D call. The germline V gene has CDR1 SGHTA and CDR2 FQGNSA. The CDR3 length is 14 residues. V dropped 2 bases and J dropped 2 bases, with 9 bases sitting between them. CDR3 in amino acids: CASSLRRVQETQYF. The DNA of the CDR3 is TGTGCCAGCAGCTTAAGACGGGTACAAGAGACCCAGTACTTC.

The CDR3 DNA sequence: TGTGCCAGCTGCCGGGGCTCTGGGGCCAACGTCCTGACTTTC. Its protein is CASCRGSGANVLTF. The chain has TRBV2 and TRBJ2-6; maybe TRBD2 (5 bases). V lost 8 bases, J lost 0 bases, and 8 bases lay in between. CDR1 is SNHLY and CDR2 is FYNNEI in the germline V gene. The CDR3 sequence is 14 residues long. Filled out from reference TRBV2 and TRBJ2-6, the complete variable domain reads EPEVTQTPSHQVTQMGQEVILRCVPISNHLYFYWYRQILGQKVEFLVSFYNNEISEKSEIFDDQFSVERPDGSNFTLKIRSTKLEDSAMYFCASCRGSGANVLTFGAGSRLTVL.

This chain uses TRBV10-2 with TRBJ2-7; 8 nucleotides line up with TRBD1. The germline gives CDR1 WSHSY, CDR2 SAAADI. The V segment lost 5 bases and the J segment 4 bases; nucleotides outside the gene matches: 7. The CDR3 sequence is 14 residues long. The CDR3 protein is CASSFGQGTYEQYF. CDR3 bases: TGCGCCAGCAGTTTTGGACAGGGTACGTACGAGCAGTACTTC.

The V and J genes are TRBV5-1 and TRBJ2-6, with 8 bases aligning to TRBD1. CDR1 is SGHRS and CDR2 is YFSETQ in the germline V gene. Trimming removed 5 bases from V and 0 bases from J; junction bases left unmatched: 10. CDR3 length equals 18 residues. CDR3 protein: CASSQTGTGLSGANVLTF. CDR3 bases: TGCGCCAGCAGTCAAACCGGGACAGGACTCTCTGGGGCCAACGTCCTGACTTTC.

This chain joins TRBV11-2 and TRBJ1-5; D not certain. V gave up 2 bases and J gave up 11 bases, with 13 bases separating them. The CDR3 spans 13 residues. Germline V CDR1 and CDR2: SGHAT, FQNNGV. The CDR3 loop reads CASSLSVTGAQHF. The DNA of the CDR3 is TGTGCCAGCAGCTTATCCGTTACGGGAGCCCAGCATTTT.

The chain uses TRBV27 and TRBJ2-7; tentative D call: TRBD1 (5 bases). The V end lost 5 bases, the J end lost 7 bases, and 9 bases lay between the germline ends. Looked up from germline, CDR1 is MNHEY and CDR2 is SMNVEV (reference sequence). The CDR3 extends over 11 amino acids. This CDR3 is CASSNQGEQYF. The CDR3 DNA sequence: TGTGCCAGCAGTAATCAGGGAGAGCAGTACTTC.

V and J are TRBV5-6 and TRBJ2-5, with D uncertain. V was trimmed by 0 bases and J by 4 bases, leaving 7 bases between them. The length of the CDR3 is 13 residues. Germline loops: CDR1 SGHDT, CDR2 YYEEEE. CDR3: CASSLGDSETQYF. The CDR3 DNA is TGTGCCAGCAGCTTGGGAGACTCAGAGACCCAGTACTTC.

Concerning this clone: The same CDR3 can be traced to other DNA sequences in this sample. The chain uses TRBV2 and TRBJ2-5; 9 bases are shared with TRBD1. Germline CDR1 reads SNHLY; CDR2 reads FYNNEI. CDR3 length: 12 residues. V shed 6 bases and J 5 bases; nucleotides not matched to a gene: 1. The CDR3 spells CASRDRGETQYF. CDR3 in DNA: TGTGCCAGCAGAGACAGGGGGGAGACCCAGTACTTC.

The genes are TRBV7-2 and TRBJ2-7; 7 nucleotides match TRBD2. The CDR3 runs to 14 residues. Trimming cost V 5 bases and J 2 bases; bases outside gene matches: 6. Germline assignment: CDR1 SGHTA and CDR2 FQGNSA. This CDR3 reads CASSRGGGAYEQYF. The CDR3 DNA follows: TGTGCCAGCAGCAGAGGTGGGGGGGCCTACGAGCAGTACTTC.

The chain links TRBV28 to TRBJ2-7; no clear D. Between the trimmed V and J ends, which lost 10 bases and 1 base, there was a span of 8 bases. This CDR3 comprises 11 residues. Germline V CDR1 and CDR2: MDHEN, SYDVKM. In DNA form, the CDR3 reads TGTGCCATTACAACGTCCTACGAGCAGTACTTC. It specifies CAITTSYEQYF. The full variable domain, with the rest looked up from reference TRBV28 and TRBJ2-7, is DVKVTQSSRYLVKRTGEKVFLECVQDMDHENMFWYRQDPGLGLRLIYFSYDVKMKEKGDIPEGYSVSREKKERFSLILESASTNQTSMYLCAITTSYEQYFGPGTRLTVT.

The chain has TRBV11-2 and TRBJ2-6; D gene ambiguous. The length of the CDR3 is 15 residues. From germline, CDR1 is SGHAT and CDR2 FQNNGV. V lost 7 bases and J 3 bases, leaving 13 bases between the germline ends. The CDR3: CASNSAPRGANVLTF. The DNA of the CDR3 is TGTGCCAGCAACTCTGCCCCCCGTGGGGCCAACGTCCTGACTTTC. The full variable domain, its missing parts supplied by reference TRBV11-2 and TRBJ2-6, is EAGVAQSPRYKIIEKRQSVAFWCNPISGHATLYWYQQILGQGPKLLIQFQNNGVVDDSQLPKDRFSAERLKGVDSTLKIQPAKLEDSAVYLCASNSAPRGANVLTFGAGSRLTVL.